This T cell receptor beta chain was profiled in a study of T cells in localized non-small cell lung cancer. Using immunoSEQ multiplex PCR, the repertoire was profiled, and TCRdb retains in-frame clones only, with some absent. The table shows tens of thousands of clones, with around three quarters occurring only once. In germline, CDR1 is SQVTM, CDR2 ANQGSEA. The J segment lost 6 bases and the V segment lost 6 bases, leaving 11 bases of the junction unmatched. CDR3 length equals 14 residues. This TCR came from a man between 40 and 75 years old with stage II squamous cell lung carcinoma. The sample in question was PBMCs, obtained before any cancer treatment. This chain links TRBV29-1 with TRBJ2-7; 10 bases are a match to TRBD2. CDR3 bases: TGCAGCGTCCGGTCCAGCGGGAGGGCCTTCGAGCAGTACTTC. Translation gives CSVRSSGRAFEQYF.